These 29 T cell receptor beta chains came from one sample sequenced in a study of T cells after yellow fever vaccination. Using its own MiXCR run on the 5' RACE reads, TCRdb lists one record per CDR3 protein. There are 500,000 to 650,000 distinct CDR3 sequences in the sample; 9% to 15% occur only once, and more than 13% lies in the top ten. The sequenced sample was PBMCs, obtained on the day of the yellow fever booster vaccination. The receptors were gathered from a man aged 25 to 40 who received the YFV17D yellow fever vaccine.

The rearrangement uses TRBV20-1 and TRBJ2-5, with D tentatively TRBD1 (6 bases). The V gene's germline CDR1 is DFQATT and CDR2 SNEGSKA (reference sequence). The CDR3 is made up of 14 amino acids. Trimming removed 5 bases from V and 7 bases from J, with 20 bases in between. The CDR3: CSAPKYRAPGTQYF. For the CDR3, the DNA is TGCAGTGCTCCGAAGTACAGGGCCCCGGGGACCCAGTACTTC.

This clonotype was counted between two and nine times. The chain links TRBV11-1 to TRBJ2-6; the match to TRBD2 covers 12 bases. Germline V gene data show CDR1 as SGHAT and CDR2 as FQDESV (reference sequence). The CDR3 is 19 amino acids. V lost 1 base and J lost 2; bases outside the gene matches: 6. CDR3 region: CASSLVRLAGGPGANVLTF. In nucleotides, the CDR3 is TGTGCCAGCAGCTTAGTCCGTCTAGCGGGAGGGCCTGGGGCCAACGTCCTGACTTTC.

V and J are TRBV7-3 and TRBJ2-3; 8 nucleotides agree with TRBD2. V dropped 2 bases and J dropped 6; count of bases not matched to a gene: 7. CDR1 and CDR2 (germline): SGHTA, FQGTGA. CDR3 size: 15 residues. The CDR3 loop reads CASSLYSGARDTQYF. The CDR3 coding sequence is TGTGCCAGCAGCTTATATAGCGGGGCTCGGGATACGCAGTATTTT. The full variable domain, in which reference TRBV7-3 and TRBJ2-3 provide the parts outside the CDR3, is GAGVSQTPSNKVTEKGKYVELRCDPISGHTALYWYRQSLGQGPEFLIYFQGTGAADDSGLPNDRFFAVRPEGSVSTLKIQRTERGDSAVYLCASSLYSGARDTQYFGPGTRLTVL.

This clonotype was seen at least ten times. The gene calls are TRBV29-1 and TRBJ2-6, with unresolved D. This CDR3 spans 13 amino acids. CDR1 and CDR2 from the germline V gene are SQVTM and ANQGSEA. V lost 4 bases to trimming and J lost 0 bases, with 4 bases between them. The CDR3 sequence: CSVGISGANVLTF. In nucleotides, the CDR3 is TGCAGCGTTGGCATCTCTGGGGCCAACGTCCTGACTTTC. Together with reference TRBV29-1 and TRBJ2-6, the CDR3 gives the full variable domain: SAVISQKPSRDICQRGTSLTIQCQVDSQVTMMFWYRQQPGQSLTLIATANQGSEATYESGFVIDKFPISRPNLTFSTLTVSNMSPEDSSIYLCSVGISGANVLTFGAGSRLTVL.

V usage is TRBV6-2 or TRBV6-3 and J usage is TRBJ2-7; 9 bases match TRBD1. CDR1 MNHEY and CDR2 SVGEGT come from the germline V gene. V lost 2 bases, J lost 4 bases, and 9 bases stayed unmatched. The CDR3 contains 16 residues. The CDR3 here is CASSYSHTGGGYEQYF. In DNA, the CDR3 is TGTGCCAGCAGTTACAGCCACACAGGGGGCGGATACGAGCAGTACTTC.

This chain connects TRBV6-2 or TRBV6-3 to TRBJ2-7; no clear D. This CDR3 is 10 amino acids long. Germline V lookup: CDR1 MNHEY, CDR2 SVGEGT. The ends were cut back, 7 bases at V and 4 bases at J, with 5 bases in the middle. The CDR3 spells CASTLYEQYF. In DNA, the CDR3 is TGTGCCAGCACCTTATACGAGCAGTACTTC.

This clonotype was found many times. A junction end diverges from the germline sequence, so it may reflect a read error. This chain's CDR3 is CASSIAGLAGGQVF. DNA for the CDR3: TGTGCCAGCAGCATCGCGGGACTAGCGGGAGGGCAGGTCTTC. The chain recombines TRBV11-3 with TRBJ2-1; 16 bases line up with TRBD2. CDR3 length: 14 amino acids. Germline CDR1 and CDR2: SGHNT and YENEEA.

The table lists this clonotype with a few counts. The CDR3 DNA reads TGTGCCATCAGTGTAGATAGAGCGGGAGACTACGAGCAGTACTTC. This translates into CAISVDRAGDYEQYF. The rearrangement uses TRBV10-3 and TRBJ2-7, with 8 bases that match TRBD2. The germline CDR1 and CDR2 sequences are ENHRY and SYGVKD. With V trimmed by 4 bases and J by 3 bases, 8 bases remained unmatched. The CDR3 has 15 amino acids.

V usage is TRBV20-1 and J usage is TRBJ2-1, with 10 positions matching TRBD2. This CDR3 spans 17 amino acids. The V and J ends lost 7 bases and 0 bases, in that order; junction bases with no gene match: 12. CDR1 is DFQATT, CDR2 SNEGSKA, per germline (reference sequence). The CDR3 protein is CSGVVASGSGSYNEQFF. The CDR3 region has the DNA TGCAGTGGGGTAGTGGCTAGCGGGAGTGGCTCCTACAATGAGCAGTTCTTC.

This clonotype was seen a handful of times. Here the CDR3 reads CSAGRLAGGSETQYF. The CDR3, as DNA: TGCAGTGCCGGCCGGCTAGCGGGAGGATCGGAGACCCAGTACTTC. The chain couples TRBV20-1 to TRBJ2-5, with 11 bases lining up with TRBD2. The ends lost 6 bases at V and 5 bases at J; junction bases unmatched: 11. CDR1 DFQATT and CDR2 SNEGSKA come from the germline V gene (reference sequence). The CDR3 is 15 amino acids.

This clonotype was counted at least ten times. The chain is built from TRBV4-3 and TRBJ2-5; D unclear. This CDR3 comprises 13 residues. Germline CDR1 is LGHNA and CDR2 is YSLEER. The V and J ends lost 4 bases and 5 bases respectively, with 11 bases between them. In DNA form, the CDR3 reads TGCGCCAGCAGCCCTCGGTTAGGGGAGACCCAGTACTTC. Translated: CASSPRLGETQYF.

This clonotype was seen only a few times. The rearrangement joins TRBV18 to TRBJ2-5, with D tentatively TRBD1 (5 bases). V dropped 4 bases and J dropped 2 bases, with 23 bases sitting between them. This CDR3 contains 18 residues. CDR1 KGHSH and CDR2 LQKENI come from the germline V gene. The CDR3 is CASSRSADDLRAQETQYF. CDR3 DNA sequence: TGTGCCAGCTCACGATCGGCGGACGACCTCAGGGCGCAAGAGACCCAGTACTTC.

The chain has TRBV7-2 and TRBJ1-2; D may be TRBD1 (5 bases). V lost 4 bases and J lost 7, with 16 bases in between. The V gene's germline CDR1 is SGHTA and CDR2 FQGNSA. The CDR3 runs 14 residues. The CDR3 region has the DNA TGTGCCAGCAGCTCCGGGGGGGGTGCCTTTGGCTACACCTTC. It is translated as CASSSGGGAFGYTF.

This clonotype was recorded at least ten times. This chain joins TRBV10-3 and TRBJ2-7; 13 bases line up with TRBD2. From germline, CDR1 is ENHRY and CDR2 SYGVKD. The CDR3 has 16 amino acids. V dropped 6 bases and J dropped 0; count of bases not matched to a gene: 5. In nucleotides, the CDR3 is TGTGCCATCAGGGGACTAGCGGGATCGAGCTCCTACGAGCAGTACTTC. Its protein is CAIRGLAGSSSYEQYF.

This clonotype was recorded at least ten times. J is TRBJ2-1 and V is TRBV20-1; no definite D call. The V gene lost 0 bases and the J gene lost 2 bases, with 11 bases spanning the gap. The V gene's germline CDR1 is DFQATT and CDR2 SNEGSKA (reference sequence). The CDR3 contains 15 residues. The CDR3 nucleotides read TGCAGTGCTAGAGATCTTGGCCTACCCTACAATGAGCAGTTCTTC. The encoded protein is CSARDLGLPYNEQFF.

This clonotype was counted between two and nine times. The rearrangement joins TRBV9 to TRBJ2-4; no firm D call. V was clipped by 0 bases and J by 0 bases, with 10 bases between them. CDR1 is SGDLS and CDR2 is YYNGEE in the germline V gene. The CDR3 runs to 16 residues. The CDR3 sequence: CASSVAASVAKNIQYF. DNA of the CDR3: TGTGCCAGCAGCGTAGCAGCCAGTGTAGCCAAAAACATTCAGTACTTC.

The chain combines TRBV6-5 with TRBJ2-7; 8 nucleotides match TRBD1. CDR1 is MNHEY and CDR2 is SVGAGI in the germline V gene. CDR3 length: 15 residues. Germline trimming cut 2 bases from V and 3 bases from J; bases unmatched to any gene: 6. CDR3 protein: CASSYTGTGLYEQYF. DNA for the CDR3: TGTGCCAGCAGTTACACCGGGACAGGTCTCTACGAGCAGTACTTC.

This clonotype was detected a few times. The chain joins TRBV15 to TRBJ2-1; 11 nucleotides match TRBD1. The CDR3 spans 21 residues. V was clipped by 5 bases and J by 0 bases; unmatched bases: 18. CDR1 and CDR2 (germline): LNHNV, YYDKDF (reference sequence). CDR3 sequence: CATSAGTGGFWRENSYNEQFF. CDR3 coding DNA: TGTGCCACCAGCGCCGGGACAGGGGGATTTTGGCGGGAGAACTCCTACAATGAGCAGTTCTTC.

This clonotype was counted ten times or more. The chain combines TRBV7-2 with TRBJ2-3, with 9 bases aligning to TRBD2. There are 16 residues in the CDR3. CDR1 is SGHTA and CDR2 is FQGNSA in the germline V gene. V was pared by 1 base and J by 3 bases, with 5 bases of the junction left unmatched. CDR3 DNA sequence: TGTGCCAGCAGCTTAGGTCAAGCGGGAGGTACAGATACGCAGTATTTT. It codes for CASSLGQAGGTDTQYF.

This clonotype was counted between two and nine times. V is TRBV20-1 and J is TRBJ1-1; no clear D gene. The germline V and J ends were trimmed by 5 bases and 5 bases, with 15 bases remaining between them. CDR3 length: 13 residues. Germline V gene sequence: CDR1 DFQATT, CDR2 SNEGSKA (reference sequence). This chain's CDR3 is CSAPDPRGTEAFF. In nucleotides, the CDR3 is TGCAGTGCTCCTGACCCCAGAGGGACTGAAGCTTTCTTT.

The chain has TRBV20-1 and TRBJ2-2; possible D gene TRBD2, 6 bases. Per the germline V gene, CDR1 is DFQATT and CDR2 is SNEGSKA (reference sequence). This CDR3 spans 15 amino acids. V was shortened by 6 bases and J by 6 bases, with 20 bases between the two germline ends. CDR3 nucleotides: TGCAGTGCCGCCTCTACTAGCTTCTCCCCCGGGGAGCTGTTTTTT. Translating gives CSAASTSFSPGELFF.

This chain uses TRBV12-3 or TRBV12-4 with TRBJ2-5; possible D gene TRBD2, 7 bases. Trimming left V 0 bases short and J 9 bases short, with 11 bases between. This CDR3 spans 13 amino acids. CDR3 in DNA: TGTGCCAGCAGTTTAGCGCAAGGGGGGGCCCAGTACTTC. It codes for CASSLAQGGAQYF.

The gene calls are TRBV3-1 and TRBJ2-1, with 9 bases lining up with TRBD2. This CDR3 is built from 16 residues. Looked up from germline, CDR1 is LGHDT and CDR2 is YNNKEL (reference sequence). V lost 0 bases, J lost 4 bases, and 4 bases stayed unmatched. This CDR3 is CASSQEREGLYNEQFF. Written as DNA, the CDR3 is TGTGCCAGCAGCCAAGAGCGGGAGGGCCTTTACAATGAGCAGTTCTTC.

This clonotype was seen a few times. For the CDR3, the DNA is TGTGCCAGCAGCTCAGACAGGGAAGGCATGCCCCAGCATTTT. This translates into CASSSDREGMPQHF. The rearrangement joins TRBV7-2 to TRBJ1-5, with TRBD1 matching 7 bases. From germline, CDR1 is SGHTA and CDR2 FQGNSA. The V segment lost 4 bases and the J segment 9 bases; nucleotides outside the gene matches: 9. The CDR3 totals 14 residues.

This clonotype was seen a handful of times. The rearrangement uses TRBV15 and TRBJ2-5, with unresolved D. This CDR3 spans 14 amino acids. V shed 0 bases and J shed 2 bases, with 7 bases lying between them. Germline V gene sequence: CDR1 LNHNV, CDR2 YYDKDF (reference sequence). Here the CDR3 reads CATSRDSWQETQYF. The CDR3 bases are TGTGCCACCAGCAGAGATAGCTGGCAAGAGACCCAGTACTTC.

This clonotype has more than one count but fewer than ten. This chain uses TRBV28 with TRBJ1-5; TRBD1 is a possible D gene (5 bases). V was cut by 4 bases and J by 3 bases, with 13 bases left in between. Germline V gives CDR1 MDHEN, CDR2 SYDVKM. This CDR3 has 15 amino acids. This CDR3 is CASSSFARDNQPQHF. CDR3 sequence (DNA): TGTGCCAGCAGTTCATTCGCCAGGGACAATCAGCCCCAGCATTTT.

The genes are TRBV19 and TRBJ2-7; no clear D. The germline V gene encodes CDR1 LNHDA and CDR2 SQIVND (reference sequence). There are 12 residues in the CDR3. Deletions cut 7 bases from V and 3 bases from J, with 10 bases between. The CDR3 region has the DNA TGTGCCAGTACAGGCAGAGACTACGAGCAGTACTTC. It encodes CASTGRDYEQYF.

This clonotype was seen many times. The V and J genes are TRBV24-1 and TRBJ2-1; 8 positions match TRBD2. The junction had 5 bases not matched to a gene; V was cut back by 3 bases and J by 2 bases. There are 16 residues in the CDR3. The germline gives CDR1 KGHDR, CDR2 SFDVKD. The CDR3 DNA sequence: TGTGCCACCAGTGATCAGCGGGAGTCGACCTACAATGAGCAGTTCTTC. Translation: CATSDQRESTYNEQFF.

J is TRBJ1-1 and V is TRBV6-1; D is perhaps TRBD1 (5 bases). Germline V CDR1 and CDR2: MNHNS, SASEGT. CDR3 size: 14 residues. Trimming left V 6 bases short and J 3 bases short, with 14 bases between. The CDR3 loop is CASRLAGPYTEAFF. CDR3 DNA sequence: TGTGCCAGCAGGTTGGCAGGGCCGTACACTGAAGCTTTCTTT.